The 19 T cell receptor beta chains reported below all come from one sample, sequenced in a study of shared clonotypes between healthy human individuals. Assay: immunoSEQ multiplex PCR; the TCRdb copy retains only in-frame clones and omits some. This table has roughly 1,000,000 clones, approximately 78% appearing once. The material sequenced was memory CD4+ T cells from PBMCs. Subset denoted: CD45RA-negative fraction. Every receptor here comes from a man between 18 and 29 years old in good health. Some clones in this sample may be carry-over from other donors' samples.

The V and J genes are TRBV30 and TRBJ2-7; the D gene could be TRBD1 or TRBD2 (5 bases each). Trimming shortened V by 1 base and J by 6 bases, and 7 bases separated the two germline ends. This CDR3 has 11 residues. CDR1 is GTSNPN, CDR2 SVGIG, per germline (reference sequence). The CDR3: CAWSGGAEQYF. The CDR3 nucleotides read TGTGCCTGGAGTGGAGGGGCCGAGCAGTACTTC.

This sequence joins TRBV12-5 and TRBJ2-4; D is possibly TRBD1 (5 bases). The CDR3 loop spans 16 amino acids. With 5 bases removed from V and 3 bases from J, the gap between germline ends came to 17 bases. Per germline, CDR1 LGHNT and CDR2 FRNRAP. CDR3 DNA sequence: TGTGCTAGTGGTACCCCAGGGAATTGGGGCAAAAACATTCAGTACTTC. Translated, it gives CASGTPGNWGKNIQYF. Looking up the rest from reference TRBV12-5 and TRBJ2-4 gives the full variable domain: DARVTQTPRHKVTEMGQEVTMRCQPILGHNTVFWYRQTMMQGLELLAYFRNRAPLDDSGMPKDRFSAEMPDATLATLKIQPSEPRDSAVYFCASGTPGNWGKNIQYFGAGTRLSVL.

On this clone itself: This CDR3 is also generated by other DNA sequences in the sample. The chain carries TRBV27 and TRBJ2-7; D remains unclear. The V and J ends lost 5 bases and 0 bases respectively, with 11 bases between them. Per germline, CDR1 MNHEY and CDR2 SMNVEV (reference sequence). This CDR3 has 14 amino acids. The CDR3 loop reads CASSPVAASYEQYF. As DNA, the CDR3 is TGTGCCAGCAGTCCCGTAGCTGCCTCCTACGAGCAGTACTTC.

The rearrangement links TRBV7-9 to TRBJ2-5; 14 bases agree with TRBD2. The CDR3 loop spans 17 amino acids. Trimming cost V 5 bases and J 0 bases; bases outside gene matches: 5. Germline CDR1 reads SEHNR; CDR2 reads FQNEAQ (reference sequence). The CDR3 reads CASSRGLAGANQETQYF. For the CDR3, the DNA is TGTGCCAGCAGCCGGGGACTAGCGGGAGCGAACCAAGAGACCCAGTACTTC.

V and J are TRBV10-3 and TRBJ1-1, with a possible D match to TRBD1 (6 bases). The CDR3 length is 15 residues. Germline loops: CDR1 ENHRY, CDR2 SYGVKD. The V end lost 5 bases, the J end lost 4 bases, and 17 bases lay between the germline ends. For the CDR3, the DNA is TGTGCCATCAGTCCAAGGGACACTATGGCCACTGAAGCTTTCTTT. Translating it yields CAISPRDTMATEAFF.

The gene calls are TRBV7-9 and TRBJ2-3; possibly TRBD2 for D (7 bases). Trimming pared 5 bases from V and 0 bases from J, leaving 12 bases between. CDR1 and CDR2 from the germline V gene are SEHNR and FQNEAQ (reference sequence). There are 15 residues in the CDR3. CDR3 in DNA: TGTGCCAGCAGCCTCAGCGGGACAAGCACAGATACGCAGTATTTT. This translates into CASSLSGTSTDTQYF.

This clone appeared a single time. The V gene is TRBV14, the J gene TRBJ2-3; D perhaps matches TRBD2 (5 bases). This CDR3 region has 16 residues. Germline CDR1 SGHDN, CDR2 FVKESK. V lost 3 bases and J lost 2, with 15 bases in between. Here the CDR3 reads CASSHKPGVDTDTQYF. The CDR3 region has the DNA TGTGCCAGCAGCCATAAACCCGGGGTGGACACAGATACGCAGTATTTT.

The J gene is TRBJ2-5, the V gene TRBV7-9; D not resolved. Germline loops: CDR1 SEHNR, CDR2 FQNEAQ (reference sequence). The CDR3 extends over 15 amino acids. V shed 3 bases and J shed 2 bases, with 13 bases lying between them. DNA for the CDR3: TGTGCCAGCAGCTTGTTGGCGACGGCACAAGAGACCCAGTACTTC. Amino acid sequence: CASSLLATAQETQYF.

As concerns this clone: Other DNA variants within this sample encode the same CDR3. The CDR3 reads CASSRGQGVNTEAFF. CDR3 DNA: TGTGCCAGCAGCCGGGGGCAGGGGGTGAACACTGAAGCTTTCTTT. The chain couples TRBV7-8 to TRBJ1-1; 7 bases are shared with TRBD1. Germline-derived CDR1 and CDR2 are SGHVS and FQNEAQ. V gave up 5 bases and J gave up 0 bases; unmatched junction bases: 6. This CDR3 is built from 15 residues.

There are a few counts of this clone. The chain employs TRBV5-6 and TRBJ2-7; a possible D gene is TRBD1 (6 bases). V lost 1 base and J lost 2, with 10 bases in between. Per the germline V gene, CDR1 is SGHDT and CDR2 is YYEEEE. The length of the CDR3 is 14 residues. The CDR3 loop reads CASSLMGQAYEQYF. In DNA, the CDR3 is TGTGCCAGCAGCTTGATGGGACAAGCCTACGAGCAGTACTTC.

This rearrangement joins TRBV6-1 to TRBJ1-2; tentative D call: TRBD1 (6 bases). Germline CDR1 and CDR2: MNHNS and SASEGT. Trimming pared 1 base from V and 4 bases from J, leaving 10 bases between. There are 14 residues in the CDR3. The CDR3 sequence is CASSEGNRAYGYTF. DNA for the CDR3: TGTGCCAGCAGTGAAGGGAACAGGGCCTATGGCTACACCTTC.

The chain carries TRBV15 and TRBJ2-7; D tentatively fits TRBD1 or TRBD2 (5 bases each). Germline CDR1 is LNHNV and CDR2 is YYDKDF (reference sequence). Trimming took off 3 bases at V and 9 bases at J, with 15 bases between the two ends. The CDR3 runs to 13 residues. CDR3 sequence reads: CATSREVGVGQYF. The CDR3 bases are TGTGCCACCAGCAGGGAAGTGGGGGTTGGGCAGTACTTC.

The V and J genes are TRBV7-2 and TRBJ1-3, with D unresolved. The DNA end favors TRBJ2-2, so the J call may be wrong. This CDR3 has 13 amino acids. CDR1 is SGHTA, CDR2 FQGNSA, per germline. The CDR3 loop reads CASTQSRTGELFF. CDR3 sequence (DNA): TGTGCCAGCACCCAGTCCCGCACCGGGGAGCTGTTTTTT.

CDR3 DNA: TGTGCCAGCAGTGGCGGGAGGGCCAGGATCCACGAGCAGTACTTC. Its translation is CASSGGRARIHEQYF. V and J are TRBV4-2 and TRBJ2-7, with 9 bases fitting TRBD2. In germline, CDR1 is LGHNA, CDR2 YNFKEQ. This CDR3 contains 15 residues. V dropped 6 bases and J dropped 5; count of bases not matched to a gene: 11.

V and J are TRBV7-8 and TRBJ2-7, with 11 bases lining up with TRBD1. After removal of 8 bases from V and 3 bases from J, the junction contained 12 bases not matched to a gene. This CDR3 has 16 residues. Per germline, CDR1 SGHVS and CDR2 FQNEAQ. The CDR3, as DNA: TGTGCCAGCCTCGGACAGGGGGCATCAAGAAGCTACGAGCAGTACTTC. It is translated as CASLGQGASRSYEQYF.

CDR3 region: CASSLSALGAEKLFF. The CDR3 nucleotides are TGTGCCAGCAGTTTATCCGCCCTGGGGGCTGAAAAACTGTTTTTT. The chain recombines TRBV28 with TRBJ1-4; D is perhaps TRBD1 (6 bases). Trimming shortened V by 1 base and J by 7 bases, and 13 bases separated the two germline ends. The length of the CDR3 is 15 residues. CDR1 is MDHEN, CDR2 SYDVKM, per germline.

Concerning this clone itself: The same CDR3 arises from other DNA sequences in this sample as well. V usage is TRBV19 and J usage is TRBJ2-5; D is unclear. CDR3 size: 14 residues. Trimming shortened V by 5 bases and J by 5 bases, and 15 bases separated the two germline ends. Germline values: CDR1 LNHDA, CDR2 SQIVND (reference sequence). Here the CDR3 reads CASSVSGRRETQYF. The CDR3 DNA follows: TGTGCCAGTAGTGTCTCGGGTCGGCGGGAGACCCAGTACTTC.

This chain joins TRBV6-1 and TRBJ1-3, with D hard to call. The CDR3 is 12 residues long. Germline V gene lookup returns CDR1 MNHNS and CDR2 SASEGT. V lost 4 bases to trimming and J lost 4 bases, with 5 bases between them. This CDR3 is CASSVSGNTIYF. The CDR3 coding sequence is TGTGCCAGCAGTGTTTCAGGAAACACCATATATTTT.

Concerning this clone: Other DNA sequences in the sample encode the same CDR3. The CDR3 region is CASSLARDQPQHF. The CDR3 DNA reads as TGTGCCAGCAGCTTAGCGAGGGATCAGCCCCAGCATTTT. V and J are TRBV7-2 and TRBJ1-5; D is unclear. The germline V and J ends were trimmed by 0 bases and 5 bases, with 5 bases remaining between them. The CDR3 contains 13 residues. Germline V CDR1 and CDR2: SGHTA, FQGNSA.